Listed below are T cell receptor beta chains from one sample, sequenced in a study of shared clonotypes between healthy human individuals. This table comes from immunoSEQ multiplex PCR, and its TCRdb copy is limited to in-frame clones, with some not included. Seen here are some 500,000 clones, approximately 80% observed once, and the top ten hold approximately 12%. The sample was PBMCs. The receptors shown here come from a woman aged 40 to 50 in good health. Some clones in this sample may be carry-over from other donors' samples. Both conserved end residues are part of each CDR3. The D gene is left open where the match is weak. The size field is filled for only some rows; it gives once, few, many or a size class.

>TRBJ2-3|15|TRBV6-4|TRBD2|.
CASSEAGGPTDTQYF
TGTGCCAGCAGTGAAGCGGGAGGGCCCACAGATACGCAGTATTTT
>TRBJ2-5|14|TRBV7-7|.|.
CASSLGFGGETQYF
TGTGCCAGCAGCCTAGGGTTCGGGGGAGAGACCCAGTACTTC
>TRBJ1-2|16|TRBV27|TRBD1|.
CASSSWGTGGSYGYTF
TGTGCCAGCAGTTCCTGGGGCACAGGGGGAAGCTATGGCTACACCTTC
>TRBJ1-1|15|TRBV18|.|.
CASSPLRGGDTEAFF
TGTGCCAGCTCACCACTTCGGGGGGGAGACACTGAAGCTTTCTTT
>TRBJ2-6|12|TRBV7-3|TRBD2|.
CASSPAGDVLTF
TGTGCCAGCAGCCCCGCGGGGGACGTCCTGACTTTC
>TRBJ1-1|14|TRBV7-9|.|.
CASSPQGMNTEAFF
TGTGCCAGCAGCCCGCAGGGTATGAACACTGAAGCTTTCTTT
>TRBJ2-1|12|TRBV28|.|.
CASSSSNDEQFF
TGTGCCAGCAGTTCTAGCAACGATGAGCAGTTCTTC
>TRBJ2-3|12|TRBV29-1|.|.
CSVDWDTDTQYF
TGCAGCGTTGATTGGGACACAGATACGCAGTATTTT
>TRBJ2-3|13|TRBV15|.|.
CATSRDPGDTQYF
TGTGCCACCAGCAGAGATCCAGGAGATACGCAGTATTTT
>TRBJ2-1|13|TRBV7-3|.|.
CASSLMSPNEQFF
TGTGCCAGCAGCTTAATGAGTCCTAATGAGCAGTTCTTC
>TRBJ1-3|15|TRBV30|TRBD1|.
CAWKDRGAQGNTIYF
TGTGCCTGGAAGGACAGGGGCGCACAAGGAAACACCATATATTTT
>TRBJ2-7|15|TRBV10-3|TRBD2|many
CAISDTSGNSYEQYF
TGTGCCATCAGTGACACTAGCGGAAACTCCTACGAGCAGTACTTC
>TRBJ1-2|13|TRBV6-5|.|.
CARAPRSNYGYTF
TGTGCCCGCGCCCCGAGGTCCAACTATGGCTACACCTTC
>TRBJ2-3|15|TRBV30|TRBD2|many
CAWSELAGLTDTQYF
TGTGCCTGGAGTGAACTAGCGGGACTTACAGATACGCAGTATTTT
>TRBJ1-4|14|TRBV7-2|.|.
CASSDKGSNEKLFF
TGTGCCAGCAGCGACAAGGGATCTAATGAAAAACTGTTTTTT
>TRBJ2-4|14|TRBV28|TRBD2|.
CASNTPGGGNIQYF
TGTGCCAGCAACACACCCGGGGGGGGAAACATTCAGTACTTC
>TRBJ2-3|15|TRBV5-1|.|.
CASSLDRLSTDTQYF
TGCGCCAGCAGCTTGGATCGCCTGAGCACAGATACGCAGTATTTT
>TRBJ2-7|16|TRBV6-4|TRBD2|.
CASSPILAGGSYEQYF
TGTGCCAGCAGTCCAATACTAGCGGGAGGATCATACGAGCAGTACTTC
>TRBJ1-2|14|TRBV18|TRBD1|.
CASSPDRGTAGYTF
TGTGCCAGCTCACCGGACAGGGGGACGGCGGGCTACACCTTC
>TRBJ2-7|15|TRBV5-4|TRBD1|few
CASSSPGQGIRGQYF
TGTGCCAGCAGCTCACCGGGACAGGGGATCAGGGGGCAGTACTTC
>TRBJ2-7|14|TRBV27|TRBD1|.
CASSLGQGTYEQYF
TGTGCCAGCAGTTTAGGACAGGGCACCTACGAGCAGTACTTC
>TRBJ1-5|14|TRBV6-6|.|once
CASNRGNSNQPQHF
TGTGCCAGCAACCGGGGCAATAGCAATCAGCCCCAGCATTTT
>TRBJ2-7|19|TRBV7-9|.|once
CASSLRPVREQALTYEQYF
TGTGCCAGCAGCTTAAGACCCGTAAGGGAGCAGGCTTTGACCTACGAGCAGTACTTC
>TRBJ1-5|14|TRBV28|.|many
CASSKDGSGQPQHF
TGTGCCAGCAGCAAGGACGGGTCAGGGCAGCCCCAGCATTTT
>TRBJ2-3|12|TRBV30|.|.
CAWGSLADTQYF
TGTGCCTGGGGATCTTTGGCAGATACGCAGTATTTT
>TRBJ2-7|12|TRBV11-2|.|.
CASSFANYEQYF
TGTGCCAGCAGCTTCGCGAACTACGAGCAGTACTTC
>TRBJ2-5|15|TRBV28|TRBD1|.
CASSLTTGGWETQYF
TGTGCCAGCAGTTTGACAACAGGGGGCTGGGAGACCCAGTACTTC
>TRBJ2-1|17|TRBV11-3|TRBD2|once
CASSRGGASGRENEQFF
TGTGCCAGCAGCCGAGGCGGGGCTAGCGGGAGGGAGAATGAGCAGTTCTTC
>TRBJ1-1|12|TRBV6-5|.|.
CASSYGSSEAFF
TGTGCCAGCAGTTATGGGTCTTCTGAAGCTTTCTTT
>TRBJ1-1|14|TRBV7-8|.|few
CASSLWDGDTEAFF
TGTGCCAGCAGCTTATGGGATGGAGACACTGAAGCTTTCTTT
>TRBJ2-7|11|TRBV28|.|.
CATSNSYEQYF
TGTGCCACCTCAAACTCCTACGAGCAGTACTTC
>TRBJ2-5|18|TRBV4-2|TRBD1|.
CASSQAPPGQGSFKTQYF
TGTGCCAGCAGCCAAGCACCCCCGGGACAGGGTTCGTTTAAGACCCAGTACTTC
>TRBJ2-3|13|TRBV13|.|many
CASSPRSPDTQYF
TGTGCCAGCAGCCCAAGGAGCCCCGATACGCAGTATTTT
>TRBJ2-1|19|TRBV21-1|.|.
CASSKGTLQGARSYNEQFF
TGTGCCAGCTCCAAGGGGACCCTACAGGGAGCGCGCTCCTACAATGAGCAGTTCTTC
>TRBJ2-2|12|TRBV2|.|.
CASEPRAGELFF
TGTGCCAGCGAACCCAGGGCCGGGGAGCTGTTTTTT
>TRBJ1-1|13|TRBV2|TRBD1|.
CASSINRGSEAFF
TGTGCCAGCAGTATTAACAGGGGGTCTGAAGCTTTCTTT
>TRBJ1-2|15|TRBV5-4|TRBD1|.
CASSSPRTGHYGYTF
TGTGCCAGCAGCTCCCCCCGGACAGGTCACTATGGCTACACCTTC
>TRBJ1-2|14|TRBV30|.|.
CAWSVGPSFYGYAF
TGTGCCTGGAGTGTCGGGCCTTCCTTCTATGGCTACGCTTTC
>TRBJ2-7|14|TRBV7-9|.|.
CASSLGRGPYEQYF
TGTGCCAGCAGCTTAGGAAGGGGTCCCTACGAGCAGTACTTC
>TRBJ2-7|12|TRBV6-5|.|.
CASSPDYYEQYF
TGTGCCAGCAGTCCCGATTACTACGAGCAGTACTTC
>TRBJ1-2|13|TRBV27|.|.
CASSLAANYGYTF
TGTGCCAGCAGTTTGGCCGCTAACTATGGCTACACCTTC
>TRBJ2-7|14|TRBV7-2|.|.
CASSPGRAPNEQYF
TGTGCCAGCAGCCCAGGGCGAGCTCCCAACGAGCAGTACTTC
>TRBJ2-7|15|TRBV7-2|.|.
CASSLYASATYEQYF
TGTGCCAGCAGCTTATACGCTAGCGCTACCTACGAGCAGTACTTC
>TRBJ2-7|14|TRBV2|TRBD2|.
CASSSATSVNEQYF
TGTGCCAGCAGTTCAGCGACTAGCGTCAACGAGCAGTACTTC
>TRBJ2-3|15|TRBV7-6|TRBD1|.
CASSQDRAATDTQYF
TGTGCCAGCAGCCAAGACAGGGCTGCTACAGATACGCAGTATTTT
>TRBJ2-7|16|TRBV15|TRBD1|.
CATSSSLGTGTYEQYF
TGTGCCACCAGTTCCTCGCTCGGGACAGGGACCTACGAGCAGTACTTC
>TRBJ1-4|16|TRBV5-1|TRBD1|.
CASSLGTGGVREKLFF
TGCGCCAGCAGCTTGGGGACAGGGGGAGTCCGAGAAAAACTGTTTTTT
>TRBJ2-5|19|TRBV4-2|TRBD2|.
CASSQGSGTSAGGRETQYF
TGTGCCAGCAGCCAAGGATCCGGGACTAGCGCTGGGGGCAGAGAGACCCAGTACTTC
>TRBJ1-3|11|TRBV5-1|.|many
CASSIGNTIYF
TGCGCCAGCAGCATAGGAAACACCATATATTTT
>TRBJ2-7|17|TRBV15|TRBD2|.
CATSRGPSGSLFDEQYF
TGTGCCACCAGCAGAGGCCCTAGCGGGAGCTTATTCGACGAGCAGTACTTC
>TRBJ1-2|13|TRBV30|.|.
CAWRSPAVWRYTF
TGTGCCTGGAGGTCCCCCGCCGTTTGGCGCTACACCTTC
>TRBJ2-1|15|TRBV28|TRBD1|.
CASIRQGAGYNEQFF
TGTGCCAGCATTCGACAGGGGGCTGGGTACAATGAGCAGTTCTTC
>TRBJ1-1|12|TRBV5-4|.|few
CASSSPGTEAFF
TGTGCCAGCAGCTCCCCGGGAACTGAAGCTTTCTTT
>TRBJ2-6|10|TRBV11-2|.|.
CASGANVLTF
TGTGCCAGCGGGGCCAACGTCCTGACTTTC
>TRBJ2-3|16|TRBV4-2|TRBD2|.
CASSQFGLESTDTQYF
TGTGCCAGCAGCCAATTCGGACTAGAGAGCACAGATACGCAGTATTTT